What follows are 30 T cell receptor beta chains derived from one specimen sequenced in a study of early T cells in non-severe SARS-CoV-2 infection. Each CDR3 protein is one row after TCRdb ran MiXCR on the 5' RACE reads. The top ten hold roughly 4.3% of the sample, which has 60,000 to 75,000 distinct CDR3 sequences, around 12% seen once. Specimen: whole blood. Receptors originate from an adult who was a healthcare worker with PCR-confirmed SARS-CoV-2 infection or an uninfected control (not recorded which).

This clonotype has a count of ten or more. The rearrangement uses TRBV7-6 and TRBJ1-5, with D uncertain. CDR1 is SGHVS and CDR2 is FNYEAQ in the germline V gene. CDR3 length: 14 residues. Trimming removed 2 bases at V and 5 bases at J, with 10 bases between. CDR3 sequence: CASSLLGRDQPQHF. DNA of the CDR3: TGTGCCAGCAGCTTACTAGGTAGAGATCAGCCCCAGCATTTT.

At least ten counts were recorded for this clonotype. This chain links TRBV19 with TRBJ2-2, with 9 bases identical to TRBD2. CDR3 length: 16 residues. Germline values: CDR1 LNHDA, CDR2 SQIVND (reference sequence). V shed 6 bases, J shed 4 bases, and the junction held 9 bases outside the gene matches. CDR3 bases: TGTGCCAGTAGCCCTAGCGGGAAGATAAGCACCGGGGAGCTGTTTTTT. Its translation is CASSPSGKISTGELFF.

This clonotype was seen only a few times. The rearrangement links TRBV14 to TRBJ2-7; D gene uncertain. This CDR3 has 13 residues. V was cut by 1 base and J by 0 bases, with 4 bases left in between. CDR1 is SGHDN, CDR2 FVKESK, per germline. The CDR3 spells CASSQVISYEQYF. CDR3 DNA: TGTGCCAGCAGCCAAGTGATCTCCTACGAGCAGTACTTC.

In this sample, this clonotype turned up a few times. V usage is TRBV19 and J usage is TRBJ2-2; no firm D call. Germline V gene lookup returns CDR1 LNHDA and CDR2 SQIVND (reference sequence). The CDR3 totals 14 residues. V gave up 5 bases and J gave up 6 bases, with 13 bases separating them. CDR3 amino acids: CASSPPAEAGELFF. Here the CDR3 DNA reads TGTGCCAGTAGTCCCCCCGCCGAGGCCGGGGAGCTGTTTTTT.

This clonotype was seen repeatedly, ten times or more. This chain links TRBV29-1 with TRBJ2-2; 8 bases align to TRBD1. Germline V gene data show CDR1 as SQVTM and CDR2 as ANQGSEA. V dropped 7 bases and J dropped 7; count of bases not matched to a gene: 8. The CDR3 covers 13 residues. The CDR3 coding sequence is TGCAGCGGCTACAGGGGGGAAGGCGGGGAGCTGTTTTTT. Amino acid sequence: CSGYRGEGGELFF.

Only a few counts were recorded for this clonotype. This rearrangement joins TRBV18 to TRBJ1-6; D may be TRBD1 (5 bases). The germline CDR1 and CDR2 sequences are KGHSH and LQKENI. Trimming took off 3 bases at V and 8 bases at J, with 8 bases between the two ends. There are 13 residues in the CDR3. The CDR3 protein is CASSPGLDSPLHF. DNA for the CDR3: TGTGCCAGCTCACCGGGACTTGATTCACCCCTCCACTTT.

V usage is TRBV7-6 and J usage is TRBJ2-6; D uncertain. This CDR3 has 14 amino acids. With 8 bases removed from V and 2 bases from J, the gap between germline ends came to 10 bases. Germline values: CDR1 SGHVS, CDR2 FNYEAQ. DNA of the CDR3: TGTGCCAGCTCCCTCCGGGCTGGGGCCAACGTCCTGACTTTC. This codes for CASSLRAGANVLTF.

This clonotype was picked up a small number of times. The J gene is TRBJ2-6, the V gene TRBV10-3, with no clear D. This CDR3 spans 15 amino acids. Germline CDR1 and CDR2: ENHRY and SYGVKD. The germline V and J ends were trimmed by 10 bases and 0 bases, with 13 bases remaining between them. The CDR3 is CATGDLISGANVLTF. Here the CDR3 DNA reads TGTGCCACCGGAGACCTCATCTCTGGGGCCAACGTCCTGACTTTC.

The chain combines TRBV7-3 with TRBJ2-1, with 9 positions matching TRBD2. The germline CDR1 and CDR2 sequences are SGHTA and FQGTGA. This CDR3 has 15 amino acids. V was clipped by 5 bases and J by 6 bases; unmatched bases: 8. Here the CDR3 DNA reads TGTGCCAGCAGCATGACTAGCGGACCGATCAATGAGCAGTTCTTC. Translated, it gives CASSMTSGPINEQFF.

This chain joins TRBV12-5 and TRBJ1-6; D unresolved. The germline V gene has CDR1 LGHNT and CDR2 FRNRAP. The V end was cut by 1 base, the J end by 9 bases, with 1 base between. This CDR3 spans 11 amino acids. The CDR3, as DNA: TGTGCTAGTGGTTTGGGTTCACCCCTCCACTTT. This gives the protein CASGLGSPLHF.

In its sample, this clonotype was seen a few times. The chain employs TRBV10-2 and TRBJ1-5; D is unclear. The CDR3 is made up of 12 amino acids. In germline, CDR1 is WSHSY, CDR2 SAAADI. V was pared by 4 bases and J by 9 bases, with 10 bases between. The CDR3 region is CASSVGNGPQHF. In nucleotides, the CDR3 is TGCGCCAGCAGTGTCGGTAACGGGCCCCAGCATTTT.

The CDR3 sequence is CASSPTGPTDTQYF. CDR3 DNA sequence: TGTGCCAGCAGTCCGACAGGGCCAACAGATACGCAGTATTTT. This chain joins TRBV27 and TRBJ2-3, with 7 nucleotides matching TRBD1. This CDR3 is built from 14 residues. CDR1 is MNHEY, CDR2 SMNVEV, per germline (reference sequence). Germline trimming cut 5 bases from V and 3 bases from J; bases unmatched to any gene: 5.

This clonotype was counted at least ten times. The chain is built from TRBV7-6 and TRBJ2-1; tentatively, D is TRBD1 or TRBD2 (5 bases each). The CDR3 has 14 amino acids. CDR1 SGHVS and CDR2 FNYEAQ come from the germline V gene. V dropped 5 bases and J dropped 7 bases, with 15 bases sitting between them. Written as DNA, the CDR3 is TGTGCCAGCAGCCCTCTCGACTGGGGGAATGAGCAGTTCTTC. Translating gives CASSPLDWGNEQFF.

This clonotype was seen a few times. The V call is TRBV11-2, the J call TRBJ1-5; possible D gene TRBD1, 6 bases. The CDR3 sequence is 16 residues long. Looked up from germline, CDR1 is SGHAT and CDR2 is FQNNGV. Deletions cut 6 bases from V and 0 bases from J, with 15 bases between. The DNA for the CDR3 is TGTGCCAGCAGTTCCAACGGACAGCTTAGCAATCAGCCCCAGCATTTT. This sequence encodes CASSSNGQLSNQPQHF.

This clonotype was picked up many times. The rearrangement joins TRBV11-1 to TRBJ2-5; the D is unclear. CDR1 is SGHAT and CDR2 is FQDESV in the germline V gene (reference sequence). The ends were cut back, 5 bases at V and 5 bases at J, with 9 bases in the middle. CDR3 size: 12 residues. CDR3 sequence: CASSVSEETQYF. The CDR3 coding sequence is TGTGCCAGCAGCGTTTCCGAGGAGACCCAGTACTTC.

The chain combines TRBV6-1 with TRBJ1-5; possibly TRBD1 for D (6 bases). The CDR3 covers 18 residues. The germline gives CDR1 MNHNS, CDR2 SASEGT. V lost 2 bases to trimming and J lost 2 bases, with 19 bases between them. This chain's CDR3 is CASSERSQGRLGNQPQHF. The CDR3, as DNA: TGTGCCAGCAGTGAAAGGTCACAGGGAAGATTAGGCAATCAGCCCCAGCATTTT.

This clonotype has ten or more counts. The chain employs TRBV19 and TRBJ1-5; 9 bases line up with TRBD1. V was clipped by 5 bases and J by 4 bases; unmatched bases: 9. Germline assignment: CDR1 LNHDA and CDR2 SQIVND (reference sequence). This CDR3 region has 16 residues. The CDR3 coding sequence is TGTGCCAGTAGTCCCCAACGGACAGGGGTAAATCAGCCCCAGCATTTT. Translated: CASSPQRTGVNQPQHF. The full variable domain, in which reference TRBV19 and TRBJ1-5 provide the parts outside the CDR3, is DGGITQSPKYLFRKEGQNVTLSCEQNLNHDAMYWYRQDPGQGLRLIYYSQIVNDFQKGDIAEGYSVSREKKESFPLTVTSAQKNPTAFYLCASSPQRTGVNQPQHFGDGTRLSIL.

The chain is built from TRBV7-2 and TRBJ2-1; D gene uncertain. Germline lookup yields CDR1 SGHTA and CDR2 FQGNSA. CDR3 length: 12 residues. With 6 bases removed from V and 9 bases from J, the gap between germline ends came to 12 bases. The CDR3 loop reads CASSKPGPEQFF. Here the CDR3 DNA reads TGTGCCAGCAGTAAACCCGGGCCTGAGCAGTTCTTC.

This clonotype showed up many times. The CDR3 here is CATSDSAGGPLDTQYF. The CDR3 bases are TGTGCCACCAGTGATTCGGCGGGGGGCCCCCTGGATACGCAGTATTTT. The chain is built from TRBV24-1 and TRBJ2-3; 8 bases match TRBD2. V was clipped by 2 bases and J by 6 bases; unmatched bases: 9. This CDR3 region has 16 residues. Germline CDR1 and CDR2: KGHDR and SFDVKD.

This clonotype was observed a handful of times. This chain connects TRBV11-3 to TRBJ2-2, with a tentative D call TRBD2 (6 bases). In germline, CDR1 is SGHNT, CDR2 YENEEA. The CDR3 covers 17 residues. The germline V and J ends were trimmed by 2 bases and 1 base, with 14 bases remaining between them. The CDR3 sequence: CASSLSLGRGNTGELFF. CDR3 nucleotides: TGTGCCAGCAGCTTAAGCCTTGGGCGGGGGAACACCGGGGAGCTGTTTTTT.

In regard to this clonotype: One base away lies a much larger clone, so this may be a sequencing read error. The chain uses TRBV12-3 or TRBV12-4 and TRBJ2-2, with D unclear. The CDR3 sequence is 15 residues long. The CDR3: CASSLGQHNTGQLFF. The CDR3 DNA sequence: TGTGCCAGCAGTTTAGGGCAGCACAACACCGGGCAGCTGTTTTTT.

This clonotype was picked up many times. The CDR3 nucleotides are TGCAGCGTTGAAGACGGGAGCCACGAGCAGTACTTC. This codes for CSVEDGSHEQYF. The V call is TRBV29-1, the J call TRBJ2-7; possibly TRBD2 for D (6 bases). CDR3 length: 12 residues. Germline assignment: CDR1 SQVTM and CDR2 ANQGSEA. V was clipped by 0 bases and J by 5 bases, with 8 bases between them.

This clonotype showed up many times. The gene calls are TRBV6-5 and TRBJ1-2; perhaps TRBD1 as D (6 bases). Germline-derived CDR1 and CDR2 are MNHEY and SVGAGI. With 5 bases removed from V and 2 bases from J, the gap between germline ends came to 9 bases. CDR3 length: 13 residues. CDR3 sequence: CASSRQGNYGYTF. In DNA form, the CDR3 reads TGTGCCAGCAGTCGCCAGGGGAACTATGGCTACACCTTC.

The J gene is TRBJ1-3, the V gene TRBV29-1; D is undetermined. V was cut by 4 bases and J by 10 bases, with 14 bases left in between. The CDR3 length is 12 residues. Per the germline V gene, CDR1 is SQVTM and CDR2 is ANQGSEA. The CDR3 sequence is CSVVPAKGTIYF. CDR3 sequence (DNA): TGCAGCGTTGTCCCTGCCAAAGGGACCATATATTTT. The entire variable domain, with the rest obtained from reference TRBV29-1 and TRBJ1-3, is as follows: SAVISQKPSRDICQRGTSLTIQCQVDSQVTMMFWYRQQPGQSLTLIATANQGSEATYESGFVIDKFPISRPNLTFSTLTVSNMSPEDSSIYLCSVVPAKGTIYFGEGSWLTVV.

This clonotype showed up many times. V is TRBV3-1 and J is TRBJ2-1; 14 bases line up with TRBD2. In germline, CDR1 is LGHDT, CDR2 YNNKEL (reference sequence). The CDR3 covers 17 residues. V shed 3 bases and J 3 bases; nucleotides not matched to a gene: 4. The DNA for the CDR3 is TGTGCCAGCAGCCACCGAGGACTAGCGGGGGGCTACAATGAGCAGTTCTTC. Translated: CASSHRGLAGGYNEQFF.

The sample holds a few counts of this clonotype. The chain combines TRBV29-1 with TRBJ1-6; D might be TRBD1 (5 bases). Germline lookup yields CDR1 SQVTM and CDR2 ANQGSEA. The V gene lost 4 bases and the J gene lost 10 bases, with 14 bases spanning the gap. This CDR3 has 13 amino acids. The CDR3 nucleotides read TGCAGCGTTGTAACGGGGGATGGGTCACCCCTCCACTTT. Its translation is CSVVTGDGSPLHF.

V and J are TRBV6-1 and TRBJ1-3; perhaps TRBD1 as D (5 bases). The CDR3 has 16 amino acids. Germline CDR1 reads MNHNS; CDR2 reads SASEGT. V dropped 8 bases and J dropped 4 bases, with 21 bases sitting between them. CDR3 region: CASHGPAGRNGNTIYF. The CDR3 nucleotides read TGTGCCAGCCATGGCCCGGCAGGGCGCAACGGAAACACCATATATTTT.

This chain joins TRBV6-5 and TRBJ1-4, with D uncertain. The CDR3 runs 16 residues. The V gene's germline CDR1 is MNHEY and CDR2 SVGAGI. V was trimmed by 0 bases and J by 3 bases, leaving 11 bases between them. The CDR3 nucleotides are TGTGCCAGCAGTTACTCGGACCCTTTGGCTAATGAAAAACTGTTTTTT. It yields the protein CASSYSDPLANEKLFF.

The chain uses TRBV30 and TRBJ2-7; the D is unclear. The length of the CDR3 is 14 residues. V shed 3 bases and J shed 2 bases, with 14 bases lying between them. The germline V gene encodes CDR1 GTSNPN and CDR2 SVGIG (reference sequence). Here the CDR3 DNA reads TGTGCCTGGAGGTCGGCGTTAGCTCCCTACGAGCAGTACTTC. Encoded protein: CAWRSALAPYEQYF.

This clonotype has only a few counts. The CDR3, as DNA: TGTGCCAGTAGTGTCGGCAGGGAGAGTGGCTACACCTTC. Translating it yields CASSVGRESGYTF. The chain links TRBV19 to TRBJ1-2; D might be TRBD1 (5 bases). Germline CDR1 is LNHDA and CDR2 is SQIVND (reference sequence). CDR3 length equals 13 residues. Trimming cost V 5 bases and J 7 bases, with 14 bases left between them. The complete variable domain, with remaining parts taken from reference TRBV19 and TRBJ1-2, reads DGGITQSPKYLFRKEGQNVTLSCEQNLNHDAMYWYRQDPGQGLRLIYYSQIVNDFQKGDIAEGYSVSREKKESFPLTVTSAQKNPTAFYLCASSVGRESGYTFGSGTRLTVV.